This entry is about one T cell receptor beta chain. In its sample, this clonotype was seen a few times. It lacks a known antigen. It has no much larger one-base neighbor in the sample; base qualities were not kept. The source of the sample is a study of T cells after yellow fever vaccination (dated by TCRdb to between 2018 and 2021). About the full investigation: Libraries from fractions with low cell numbers were prepared with the SMART-Seq v4 Ultra Low Input RNA kit. Blood samples were taken at several timepoints before and after primary and secondary immunization, and bulk PBMC replicates and cell subsets were isolated. To track T-cell clones before and after primary and booster YFV17D yellow fever vaccination, bulk TCR alpha and beta repertoires were sequenced longitudinally. Two healthy male donors, one aged 18 to 30 and one aged 30 to 40 years, made up the cohort. Results the study describes overall, beyond this receptor: The secondary T-cell response was found to be weaker but faster than the primary response, with a peak reached on day 5 rather than on day 15. After the booster, most of the clones that had expanded following primary vaccination were detected again (just under 97% of CD4 and 85% to 90% of CD8), which suggests that memory was broadly maintained. Only a couple of donors were included in the study, so the extent to which the findings can be generalized is limited. A small share of clonotypes was detected in both CD4 and CD8 compartments, with the overlap likely arising from convergent recombination. Computational filtering was needed because FACS-sorted repertoires could contain abundant contaminating clonotypes from the bulk population.

The CDR3 goes from the cysteine to the phenylalanine over 14 residues. The DNA shown is the 42-base CDR3, in frame from base 1. CDR1 MNHEY and CDR2 SVGAGI are derived from the germline V gene. The junction shows trimming of 2 bases on V and 7 bases on J, plus 11 bases between the germline ends. TCR cDNA was synthesized by 5'RACE template switching, which introduced a universal primer site and unique molecular identifiers. cDNA synthesis was primed from both the TCR alpha and TCR beta constant segments. Library amplification used two PCR steps, and the second PCR step added sample barcodes and sequencing adapters. Libraries were sequenced on Illumina HiSeq 2500 (2x100 bp) or NovaSeq (2x150 bp). On the study's bioinformatics: Demultiplexing of reads and collapsing into UMI consensus sequences were performed with MIGEC, and V(D)J alignment was carried out with MiXCR. Vaccine-responding clonotypes were identified with edgeR using replicate PBMC samples, with FDR below 0.01 and a log2 fold change above 5 up to day 15 being required. Each bulk clonotype was labeled CD4 or CD8 based on which sequenced repertoire, CD4 or CD8, contained the clonotype at higher abundance. TCRdb handled the public reads itself, with Q25 trimming in fastp and clone calling in MiXCR, and kept productive beta chains. Rows matching on CDR3 protein sequence are summarized as one entry with the most common DNA and genes. TCRdb, not the authors, supplied the V and J calls. For this sample the table gives some 350,000 distinct CDR3 sequences, of which 8.5% to 9% were detected only once. Of the sample, roughly 17% falls within the top ten clones.

The meaning of the sample's treatment or condition label: live attenuated yellow fever vaccine strain. Two biological replicates of bulk PBMCs were collected at each blood-draw timepoint. A standard Ficoll-Paque protocol was used to isolate PBMCs from peripheral blood. RNA was extracted with TriZol from bulk PBMCs, CD4 and CD8 fractions, and dextramer-positive and dextramer-negative fractions. Sequenced material: PBMCs, taken on the day of the first yellow fever vaccination. The sequence derives from a young man who received the YFV17D yellow fever vaccine. The sequence links TRBV6-5 to TRBJ1-4, and the D gene may be TRBD1, 6 bases matching. The CDR3 protein: CASSYGQTPEKLFF. The DNA reads as follows: TGTGCCAGCAGTTACGGACAGACCCCTGAAAAACTGTTTTTT.